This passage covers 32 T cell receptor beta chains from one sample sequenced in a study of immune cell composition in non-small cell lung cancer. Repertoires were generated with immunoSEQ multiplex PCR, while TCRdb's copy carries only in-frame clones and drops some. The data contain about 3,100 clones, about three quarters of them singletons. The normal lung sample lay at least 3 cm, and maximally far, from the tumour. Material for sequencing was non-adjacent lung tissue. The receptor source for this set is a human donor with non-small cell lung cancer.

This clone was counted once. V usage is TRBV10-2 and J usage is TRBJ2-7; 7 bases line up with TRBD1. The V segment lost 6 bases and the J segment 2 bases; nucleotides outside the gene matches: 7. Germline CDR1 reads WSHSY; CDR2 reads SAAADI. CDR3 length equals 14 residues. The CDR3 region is CASSPRTGTYEQYF. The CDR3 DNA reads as TGCGCCAGCAGCCCCCGGACAGGCACCTACGAGCAGTACTTC.

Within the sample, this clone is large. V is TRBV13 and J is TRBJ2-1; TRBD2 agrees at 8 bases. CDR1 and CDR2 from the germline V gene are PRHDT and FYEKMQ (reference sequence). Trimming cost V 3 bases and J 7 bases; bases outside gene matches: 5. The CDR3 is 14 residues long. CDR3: CASSFGGRRNEQFF. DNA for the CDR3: TGTGCCAGCAGCTTCGGCGGGAGGCGAAATGAGCAGTTCTTC.

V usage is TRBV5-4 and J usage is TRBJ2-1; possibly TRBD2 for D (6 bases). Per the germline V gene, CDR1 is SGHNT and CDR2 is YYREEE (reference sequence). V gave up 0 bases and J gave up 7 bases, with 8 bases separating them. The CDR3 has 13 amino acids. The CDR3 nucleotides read TGTGCCAGCAGCTTGGTCGGGAGTAATGAGCAGTTCTTC. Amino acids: CASSLVGSNEQFF.

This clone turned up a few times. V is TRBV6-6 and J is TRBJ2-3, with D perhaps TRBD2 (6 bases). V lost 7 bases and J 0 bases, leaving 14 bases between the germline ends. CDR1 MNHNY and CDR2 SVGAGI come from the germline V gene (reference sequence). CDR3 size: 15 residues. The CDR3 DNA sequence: TGTGCCAGCACTCCAACTCTAGCGAGCACAGATACGCAGTATTTT. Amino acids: CASTPTLASTDTQYF.

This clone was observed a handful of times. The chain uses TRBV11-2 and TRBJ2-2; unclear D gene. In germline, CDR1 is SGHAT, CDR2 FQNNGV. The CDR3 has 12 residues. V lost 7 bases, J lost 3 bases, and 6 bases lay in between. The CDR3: CASTSHTGELFF. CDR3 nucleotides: TGTGCCAGCACCAGTCACACCGGGGAGCTGTTTTTT.

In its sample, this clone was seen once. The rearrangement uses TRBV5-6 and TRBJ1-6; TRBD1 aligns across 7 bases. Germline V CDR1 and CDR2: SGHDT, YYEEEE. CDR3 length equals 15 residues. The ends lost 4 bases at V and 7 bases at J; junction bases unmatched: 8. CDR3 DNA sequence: TGTGCCAGCAGCCTAGGGGGCCTCCCCAATTCACCCCTCCACTTT. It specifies CASSLGGLPNSPLHF.

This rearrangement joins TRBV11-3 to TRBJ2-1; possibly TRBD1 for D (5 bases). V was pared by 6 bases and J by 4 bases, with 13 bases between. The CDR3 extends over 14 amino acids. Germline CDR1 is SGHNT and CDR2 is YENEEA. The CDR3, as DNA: TGTGCCAGCAGGGAACCAGGGATATACAATGAGCAGTTCTTC. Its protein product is CASREPGIYNEQFF.

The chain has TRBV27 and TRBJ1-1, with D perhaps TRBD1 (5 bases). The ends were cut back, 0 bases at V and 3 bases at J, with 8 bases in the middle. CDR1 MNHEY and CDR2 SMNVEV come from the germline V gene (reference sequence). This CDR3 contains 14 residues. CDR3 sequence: CASSLSRGDTEAFF. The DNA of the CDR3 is TGTGCCAGCAGTTTATCTCGGGGGGACACTGAAGCTTTCTTT.

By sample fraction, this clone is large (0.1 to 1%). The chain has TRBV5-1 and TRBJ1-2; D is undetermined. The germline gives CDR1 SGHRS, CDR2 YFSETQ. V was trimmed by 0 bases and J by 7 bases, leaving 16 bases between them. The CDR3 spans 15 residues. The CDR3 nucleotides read TGCGCCAGCAGCTTGGAACGGGGTACTCCTCTTGGCTACACCTTC. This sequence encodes CASSLERGTPLGYTF.

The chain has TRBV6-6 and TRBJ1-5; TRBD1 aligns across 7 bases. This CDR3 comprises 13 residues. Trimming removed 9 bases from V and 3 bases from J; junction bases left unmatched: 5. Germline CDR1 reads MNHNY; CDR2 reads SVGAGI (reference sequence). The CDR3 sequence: CASQTGDNQPQHF. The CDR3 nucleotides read TGTGCCAGTCAAACAGGGGACAATCAGCCCCAGCATTTT.

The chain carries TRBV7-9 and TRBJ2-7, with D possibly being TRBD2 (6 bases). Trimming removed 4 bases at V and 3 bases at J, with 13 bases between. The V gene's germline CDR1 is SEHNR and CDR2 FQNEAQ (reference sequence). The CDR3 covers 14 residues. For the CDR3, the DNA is TGTGCCAGCAGCTATGGGACGGGAGACTACGAGCAGTACTTC. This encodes CASSYGTGDYEQYF.

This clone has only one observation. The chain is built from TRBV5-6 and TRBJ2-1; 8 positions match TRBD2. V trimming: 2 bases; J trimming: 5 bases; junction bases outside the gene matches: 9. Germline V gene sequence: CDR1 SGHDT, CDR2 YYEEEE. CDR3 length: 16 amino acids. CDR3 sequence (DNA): TGTGCCAGCAGCTTTGGAGGCGGGAGGTTGGACAATGAGCAGTTCTTC. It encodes CASSFGGGRLDNEQFF.

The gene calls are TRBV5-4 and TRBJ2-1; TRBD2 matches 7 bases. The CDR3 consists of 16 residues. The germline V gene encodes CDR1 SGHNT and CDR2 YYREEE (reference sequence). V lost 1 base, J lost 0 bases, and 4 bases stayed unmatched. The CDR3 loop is CASSLRGTTSYNEQFF. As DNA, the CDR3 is TGTGCCAGCAGCTTGCGCGGGACTACCTCCTACAATGAGCAGTTCTTC.

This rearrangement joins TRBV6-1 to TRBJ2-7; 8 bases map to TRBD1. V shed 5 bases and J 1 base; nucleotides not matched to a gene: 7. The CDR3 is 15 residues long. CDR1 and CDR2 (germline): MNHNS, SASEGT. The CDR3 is CASSSWTGKSYEQYF. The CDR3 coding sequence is TGTGCCAGCAGTTCGTGGACAGGGAAATCCTACGAGCAGTACTTC.

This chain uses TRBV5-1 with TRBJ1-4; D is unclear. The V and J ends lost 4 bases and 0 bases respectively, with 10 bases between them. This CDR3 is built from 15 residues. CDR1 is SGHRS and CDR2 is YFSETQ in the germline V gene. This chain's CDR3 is CASSERGTTNEKLFF. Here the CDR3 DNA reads TGCGCCAGCAGCGAAAGAGGGACAACTAATGAAAAACTGTTTTTT.

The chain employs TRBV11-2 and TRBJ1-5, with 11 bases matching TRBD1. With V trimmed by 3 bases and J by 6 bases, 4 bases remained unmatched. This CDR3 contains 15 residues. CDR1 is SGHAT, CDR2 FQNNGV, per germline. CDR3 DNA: TGTGCCAGCAGCTTGAGGACAGGGGGCCTTCAGCCCCAGCATTTT. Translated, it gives CASSLRTGGLQPQHF.

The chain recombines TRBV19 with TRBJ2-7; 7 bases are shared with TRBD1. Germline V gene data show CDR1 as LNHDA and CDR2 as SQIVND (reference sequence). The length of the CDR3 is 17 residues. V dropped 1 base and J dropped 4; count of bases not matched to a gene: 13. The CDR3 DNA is TGTGCCAGTAGTATAGCTAGTTGGACAGGTCTTTCTTACGAGCAGTACGTC. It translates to CASSIASWTGLSYEQYV.

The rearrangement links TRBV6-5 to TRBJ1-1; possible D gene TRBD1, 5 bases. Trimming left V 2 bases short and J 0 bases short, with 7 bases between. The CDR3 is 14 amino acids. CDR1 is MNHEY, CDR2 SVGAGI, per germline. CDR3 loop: CASSYPGVNTEAFF. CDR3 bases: TGTGCCAGCAGTTACCCGGGGGTGAACACTGAAGCTTTCTTT.

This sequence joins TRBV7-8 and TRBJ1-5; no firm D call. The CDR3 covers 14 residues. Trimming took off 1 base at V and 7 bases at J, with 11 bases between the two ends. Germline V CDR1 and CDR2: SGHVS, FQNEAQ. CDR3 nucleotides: TGTGCCAGCAGCTTAGTAAGGGAGGACCAGCCCCAGCATTTT. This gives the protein CASSLVREDQPQHF.

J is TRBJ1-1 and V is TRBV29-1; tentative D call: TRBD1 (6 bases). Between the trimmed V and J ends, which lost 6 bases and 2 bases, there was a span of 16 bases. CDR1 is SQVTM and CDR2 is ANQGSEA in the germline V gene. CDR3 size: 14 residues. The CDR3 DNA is TGCAGCGTGCCCCGGCAGGGGATCAACACTGAAGCTTTCTTT. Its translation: CSVPRQGINTEAFF.

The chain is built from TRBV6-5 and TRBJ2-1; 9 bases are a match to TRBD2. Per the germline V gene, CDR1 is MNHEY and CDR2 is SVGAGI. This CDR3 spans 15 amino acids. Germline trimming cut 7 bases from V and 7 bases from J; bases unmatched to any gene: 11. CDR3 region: CASKIAGGPGNEQFF. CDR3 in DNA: TGTGCCAGCAAGATTGCGGGAGGGCCGGGGAATGAGCAGTTCTTC.

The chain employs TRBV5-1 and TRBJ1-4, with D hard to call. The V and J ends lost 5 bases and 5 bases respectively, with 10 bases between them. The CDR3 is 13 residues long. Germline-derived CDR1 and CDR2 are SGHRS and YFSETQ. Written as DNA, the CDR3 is TGCGCCAGCAGTAACAGACCAAATGAAAAACTGTTTTTT. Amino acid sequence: CASSNRPNEKLFF.

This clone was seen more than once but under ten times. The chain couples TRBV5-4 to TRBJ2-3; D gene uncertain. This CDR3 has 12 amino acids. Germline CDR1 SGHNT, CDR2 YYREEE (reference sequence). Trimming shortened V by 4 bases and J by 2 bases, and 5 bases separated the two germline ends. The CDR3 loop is CASSQNTDTQYF. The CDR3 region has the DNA TGTGCCAGCAGCCAAAACACAGATACGCAGTATTTT.

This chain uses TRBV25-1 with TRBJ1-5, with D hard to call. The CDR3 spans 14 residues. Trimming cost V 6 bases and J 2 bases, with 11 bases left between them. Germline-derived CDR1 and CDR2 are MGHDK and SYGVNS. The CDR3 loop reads CASRGWGGNQPQHF. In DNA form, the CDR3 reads TGTGCCAGCAGGGGATGGGGAGGCAATCAGCCCCAGCATTTT.

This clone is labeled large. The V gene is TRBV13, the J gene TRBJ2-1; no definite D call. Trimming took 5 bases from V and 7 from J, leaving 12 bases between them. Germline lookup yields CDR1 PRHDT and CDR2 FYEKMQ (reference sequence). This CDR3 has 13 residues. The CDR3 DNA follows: TGTGCCAGCAGCCCCGAGGTTCAAAATGAGCAGTTCTTC. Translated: CASSPEVQNEQFF.

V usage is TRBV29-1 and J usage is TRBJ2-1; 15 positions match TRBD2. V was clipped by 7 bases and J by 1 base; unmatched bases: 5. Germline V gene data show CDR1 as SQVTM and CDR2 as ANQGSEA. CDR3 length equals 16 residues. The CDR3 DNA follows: TGCAGCGAATCGGGACTAGCGGGAGGTTCCTACAATGAGCAGTTCTTC. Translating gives CSESGLAGGSYNEQFF.

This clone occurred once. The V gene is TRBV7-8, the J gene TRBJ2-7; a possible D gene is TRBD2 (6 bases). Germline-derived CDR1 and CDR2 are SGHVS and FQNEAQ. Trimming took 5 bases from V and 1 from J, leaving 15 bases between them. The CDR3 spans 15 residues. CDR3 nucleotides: TGTGCCAGCAGCCCGGGGTGGAGGGGATCCTACGAGCAGTACTTC. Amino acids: CASSPGWRGSYEQYF.

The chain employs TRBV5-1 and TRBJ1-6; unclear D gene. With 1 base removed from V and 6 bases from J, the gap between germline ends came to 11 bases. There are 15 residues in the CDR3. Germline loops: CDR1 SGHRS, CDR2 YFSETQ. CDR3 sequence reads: CASSLTDGFNSPLHF. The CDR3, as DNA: TGCGCCAGCAGCTTGACAGATGGGTTTAATTCACCCCTCCACTTT.

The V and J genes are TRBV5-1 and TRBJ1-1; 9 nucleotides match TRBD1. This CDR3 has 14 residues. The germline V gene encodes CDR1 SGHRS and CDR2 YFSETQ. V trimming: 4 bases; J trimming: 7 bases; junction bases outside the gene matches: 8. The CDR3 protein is CASSPGTGRVEAFF. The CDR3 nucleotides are TGCGCCAGCAGCCCCGGGACAGGGAGGGTTGAAGCTTTCTTT.

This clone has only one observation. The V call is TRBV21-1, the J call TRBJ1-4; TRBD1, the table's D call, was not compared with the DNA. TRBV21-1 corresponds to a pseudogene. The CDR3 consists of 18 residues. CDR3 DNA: TGTGCCAGCAGCAAAGGAGTTGGGGGCAGCTCTACTAATGAAAAACTGTTTTTT. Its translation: CASSKGVGGSSTNEKLFF.

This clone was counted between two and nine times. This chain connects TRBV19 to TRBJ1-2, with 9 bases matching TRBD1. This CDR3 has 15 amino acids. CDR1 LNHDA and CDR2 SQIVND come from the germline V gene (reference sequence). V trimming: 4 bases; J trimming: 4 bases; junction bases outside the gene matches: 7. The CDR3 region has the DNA TGTGCCAGTAGTACCCGCGGACAGGGGTTCTATGGCTACACCTTC. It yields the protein CASSTRGQGFYGYTF.

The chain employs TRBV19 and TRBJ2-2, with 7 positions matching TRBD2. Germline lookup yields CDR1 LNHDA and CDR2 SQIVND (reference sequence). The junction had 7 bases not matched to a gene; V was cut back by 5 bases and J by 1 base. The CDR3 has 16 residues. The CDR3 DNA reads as TGTGCCAGTAGTCCAACTGGGGGGGGGAACACCGGGGAGCTGTTTTTT. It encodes CASSPTGGGNTGELFF. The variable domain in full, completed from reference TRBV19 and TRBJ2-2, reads DGGITQSPKYLFRKEGQNVTLSCEQNLNHDAMYWYRQDPGQGLRLIYYSQIVNDFQKGDIAEGYSVSREKKESFPLTVTSAQKNPTAFYLCASSPTGGGNTGELFFGEGSRLTVL.